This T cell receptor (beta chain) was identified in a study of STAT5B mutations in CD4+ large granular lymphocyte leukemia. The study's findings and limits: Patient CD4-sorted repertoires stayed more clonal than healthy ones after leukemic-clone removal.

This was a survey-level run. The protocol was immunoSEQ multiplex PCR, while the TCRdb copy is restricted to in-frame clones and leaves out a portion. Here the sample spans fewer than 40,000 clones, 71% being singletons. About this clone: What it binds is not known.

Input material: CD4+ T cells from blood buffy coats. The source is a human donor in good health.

The CDR3 sequence is CATLGQDGYTF. The CDR3 bases are TGTGCCACCCTGGGACAGGATGGCTACACCTTC. The rearrangement uses TRBV25-1 and TRBJ1-2; TRBD1 agrees at 8 bases. The V segment lost 10 bases and the J segment 6 bases; nucleotides outside the gene matches: 4. The germline gives CDR1 MGHDK, CDR2 SYGVNS. The CDR3 is 11 residues long.